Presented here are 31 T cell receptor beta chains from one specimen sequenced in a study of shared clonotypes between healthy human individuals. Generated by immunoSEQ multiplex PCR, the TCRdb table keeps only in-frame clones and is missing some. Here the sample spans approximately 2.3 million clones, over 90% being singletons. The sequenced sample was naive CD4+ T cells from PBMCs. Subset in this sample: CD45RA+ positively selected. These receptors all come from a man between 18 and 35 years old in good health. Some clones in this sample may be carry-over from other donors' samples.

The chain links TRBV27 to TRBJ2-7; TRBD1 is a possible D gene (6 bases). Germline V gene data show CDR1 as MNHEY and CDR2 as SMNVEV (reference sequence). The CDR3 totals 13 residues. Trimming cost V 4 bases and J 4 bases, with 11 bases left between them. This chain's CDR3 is CASSSQGGYEQYF. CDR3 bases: TGTGCCAGCAGTTCACAGGGTGGTTACGAGCAGTACTTC.

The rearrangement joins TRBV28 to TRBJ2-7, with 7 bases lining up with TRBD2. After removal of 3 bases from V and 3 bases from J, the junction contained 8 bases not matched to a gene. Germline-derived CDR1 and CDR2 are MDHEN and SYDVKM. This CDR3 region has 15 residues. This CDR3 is CASSFVASGYYEQYF. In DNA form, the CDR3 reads TGTGCCAGCAGTTTTGTGGCTAGCGGCTACTACGAGCAGTACTTC.

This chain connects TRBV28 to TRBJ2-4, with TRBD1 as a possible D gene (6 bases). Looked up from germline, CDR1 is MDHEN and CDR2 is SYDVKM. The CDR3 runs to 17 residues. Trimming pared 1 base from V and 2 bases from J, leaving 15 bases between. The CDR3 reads CASSLSGQGTPKNIQYF. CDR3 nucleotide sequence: TGTGCCAGCAGTTTATCAGGGCAGGGGACCCCCAAAAACATTCAGTACTTC. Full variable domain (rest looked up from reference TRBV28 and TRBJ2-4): DVKVTQSSRYLVKRTGEKVFLECVQDMDHENMFWYRQDPGLGLRLIYFSYDVKMKEKGDIPEGYSVSREKKERFSLILESASTNQTSMYLCASSLSGQGTPKNIQYFGAGTRLSVL.

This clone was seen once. CDR3 bases: TGTGCCAGTGGTGGACAGTGGGCTGGAAACACCATATATTTT. Amino acid sequence: CASGGQWAGNTIYF. The rearrangement joins TRBV19 to TRBJ1-3, with D perhaps TRBD1 (6 bases). V lost 8 bases and J 2 bases, leaving 13 bases between the germline ends. The germline CDR1 and CDR2 sequences are LNHDA and SQIVND (reference sequence). The CDR3 runs 14 residues.

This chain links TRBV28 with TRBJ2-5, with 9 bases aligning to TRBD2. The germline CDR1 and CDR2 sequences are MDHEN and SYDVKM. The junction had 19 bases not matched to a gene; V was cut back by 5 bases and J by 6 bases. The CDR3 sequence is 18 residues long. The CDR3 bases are TGTGCCAGCAGTCACCGATCCCATAGCGGGAGTCCCCGCAAGACCCAGTACTTC. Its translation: CASSHRSHSGSPRKTQYF.

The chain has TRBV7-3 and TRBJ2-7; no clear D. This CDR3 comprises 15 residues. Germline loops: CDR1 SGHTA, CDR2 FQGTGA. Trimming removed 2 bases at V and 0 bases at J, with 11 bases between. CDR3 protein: CASSLFGIGSYEQYF. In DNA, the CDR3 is TGTGCCAGCAGCTTATTTGGGATTGGCTCCTACGAGCAGTACTTC.

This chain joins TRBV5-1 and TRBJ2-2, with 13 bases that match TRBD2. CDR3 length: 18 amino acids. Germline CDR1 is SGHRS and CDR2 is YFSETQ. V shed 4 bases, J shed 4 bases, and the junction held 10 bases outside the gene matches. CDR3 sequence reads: CASSRGLAGALGTGELFF. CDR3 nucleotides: TGCGCCAGCAGCCGCGGACTAGCGGGAGCGTTGGGCACCGGGGAGCTGTTTTTT.

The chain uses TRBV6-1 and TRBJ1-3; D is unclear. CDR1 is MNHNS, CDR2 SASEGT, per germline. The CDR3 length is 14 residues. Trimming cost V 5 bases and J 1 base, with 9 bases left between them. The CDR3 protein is CASSIGRSGNTIYF. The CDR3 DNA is TGTGCCAGCAGTATAGGACGGTCTGGAAACACCATATATTTT.

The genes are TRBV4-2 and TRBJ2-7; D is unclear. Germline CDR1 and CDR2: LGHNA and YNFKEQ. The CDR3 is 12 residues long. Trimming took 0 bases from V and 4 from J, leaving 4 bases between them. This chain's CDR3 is CASSQDRYEQYF. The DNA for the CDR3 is TGTGCCAGCAGCCAAGATAGGTACGAGCAGTACTTC.

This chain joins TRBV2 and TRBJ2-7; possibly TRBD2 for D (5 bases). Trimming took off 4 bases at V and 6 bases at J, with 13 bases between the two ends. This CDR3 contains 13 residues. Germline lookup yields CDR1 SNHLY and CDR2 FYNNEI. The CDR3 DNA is TGTGCCAGCAGTGGGCGGGTATCAGGCGAGCAGTACTTC. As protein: CASSGRVSGEQYF. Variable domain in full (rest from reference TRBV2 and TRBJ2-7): EPEVTQTPSHQVTQMGQEVILRCVPISNHLYFYWYRQILGQKVEFLVSFYNNEISEKSEIFDDQFSVERPDGSNFTLKIRSTKLEDSAMYFCASSGRVSGEQYFGPGTRLTVT.

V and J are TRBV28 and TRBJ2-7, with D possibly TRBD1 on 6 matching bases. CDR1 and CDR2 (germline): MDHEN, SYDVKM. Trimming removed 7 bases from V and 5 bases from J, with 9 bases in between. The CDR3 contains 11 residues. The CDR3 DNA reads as TGTGCCAGCATAGGGGGAAACGAGCAGTACTTC. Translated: CASIGGNEQYF.

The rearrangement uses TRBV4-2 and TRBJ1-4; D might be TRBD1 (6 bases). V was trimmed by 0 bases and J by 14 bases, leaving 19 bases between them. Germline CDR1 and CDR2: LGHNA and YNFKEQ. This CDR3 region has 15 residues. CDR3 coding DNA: TGTGCCAGCAGCCAAGAAGGGGGGCAGAGCCGTTGGCTGTTTTTT. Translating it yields CASSQEGGQSRWLFF.

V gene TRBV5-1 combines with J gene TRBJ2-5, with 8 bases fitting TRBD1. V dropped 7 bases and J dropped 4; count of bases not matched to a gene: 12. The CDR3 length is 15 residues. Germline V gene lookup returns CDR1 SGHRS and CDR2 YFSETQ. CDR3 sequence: CASRGQGAGIETQYF. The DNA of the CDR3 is TGCGCCAGCCGCGGGCAGGGGGCTGGGATAGAGACCCAGTACTTC.

CDR3 sequence: CASRGLKLFF. The CDR3 DNA is TGTGCCAGCAGGGGGCTAAAACTGTTTTTT. The chain recombines TRBV6-7 with TRBJ1-4; D is perhaps TRBD1 (5 bases). TRBV6-7 counts as an open reading frame of uncertain function. The ends were cut back, 6 bases at V and 10 bases at J, with 6 bases in the middle. The CDR3 has 10 amino acids.

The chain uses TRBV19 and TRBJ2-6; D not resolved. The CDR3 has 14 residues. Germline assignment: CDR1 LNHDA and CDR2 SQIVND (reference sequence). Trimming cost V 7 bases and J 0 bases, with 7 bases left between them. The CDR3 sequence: CASTSTSGANVLTF. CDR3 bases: TGTGCCAGTACCTCCACCTCTGGGGCCAACGTCCTGACTTTC.

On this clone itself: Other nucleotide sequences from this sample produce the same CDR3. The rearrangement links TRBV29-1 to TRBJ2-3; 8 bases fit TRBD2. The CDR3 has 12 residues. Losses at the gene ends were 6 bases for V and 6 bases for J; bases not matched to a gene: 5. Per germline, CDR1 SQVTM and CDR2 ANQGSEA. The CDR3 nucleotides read TGCAGCGTCGCGGGGGGAGGGGATACGCAGTATTTT. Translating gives CSVAGGGDTQYF.

DNA of the CDR3: TGTGCCAGTAGTTCGAACCGGGACCGTGAAGCTTTCTTT. Its translation: CASSSNRDREAFF. The V call is TRBV19, the J call TRBJ1-1, with D perhaps TRBD1 (5 bases). This CDR3 is 13 amino acids long. Trimming left V 5 bases short and J 7 bases short, with 14 bases between. CDR1 is LNHDA, CDR2 SQIVND, per germline (reference sequence).

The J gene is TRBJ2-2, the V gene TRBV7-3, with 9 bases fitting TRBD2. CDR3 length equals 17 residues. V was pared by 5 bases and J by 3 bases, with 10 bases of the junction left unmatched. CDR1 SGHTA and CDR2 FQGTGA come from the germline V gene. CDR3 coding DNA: TGTGCCAGCAGCCCGCAGGCGGGAGGGCCAGACACCGGGGAGCTGTTTTTT. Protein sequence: CASSPQAGGPDTGELFF.

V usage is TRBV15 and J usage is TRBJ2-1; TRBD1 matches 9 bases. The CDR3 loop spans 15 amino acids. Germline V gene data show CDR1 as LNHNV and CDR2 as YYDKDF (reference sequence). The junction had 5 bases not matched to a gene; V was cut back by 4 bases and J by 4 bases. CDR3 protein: CATSKPGTGYNEQFF. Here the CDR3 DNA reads TGTGCCACCAGCAAACCCGGGACAGGGTACAATGAGCAGTTCTTC.

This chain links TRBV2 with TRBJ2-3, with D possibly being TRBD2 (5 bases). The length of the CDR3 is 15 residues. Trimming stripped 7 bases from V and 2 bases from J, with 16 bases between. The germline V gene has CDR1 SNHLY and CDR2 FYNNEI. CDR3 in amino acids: CASNSRRRDTDTQYF. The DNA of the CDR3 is TGTGCCAGCAATTCCCGGCGACGGGACACAGATACGCAGTATTTT.

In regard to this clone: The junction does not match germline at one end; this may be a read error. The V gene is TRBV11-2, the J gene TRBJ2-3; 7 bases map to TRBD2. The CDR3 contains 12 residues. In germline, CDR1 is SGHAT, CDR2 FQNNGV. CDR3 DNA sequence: TGTGCCAGCAGCCCGGGGGGAGGTTTGCACGATTTT. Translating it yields CASSPGGGLHDF.

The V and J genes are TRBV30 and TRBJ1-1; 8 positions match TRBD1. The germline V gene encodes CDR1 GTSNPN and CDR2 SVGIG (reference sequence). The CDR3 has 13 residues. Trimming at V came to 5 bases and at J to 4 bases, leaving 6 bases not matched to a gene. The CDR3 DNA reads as TGTGCCTGGGAGACAGGGGTAAGCACTGAAGCTTTCTTT. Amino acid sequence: CAWETGVSTEAFF.

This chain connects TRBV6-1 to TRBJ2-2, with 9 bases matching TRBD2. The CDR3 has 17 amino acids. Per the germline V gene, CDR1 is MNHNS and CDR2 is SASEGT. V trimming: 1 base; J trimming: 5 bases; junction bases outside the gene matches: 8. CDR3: CASSEELRLAGTGELFF. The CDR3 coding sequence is TGTGCCAGCAGTGAAGAATTGCGTCTAGCGGGAACCGGGGAGCTGTTTTTT.

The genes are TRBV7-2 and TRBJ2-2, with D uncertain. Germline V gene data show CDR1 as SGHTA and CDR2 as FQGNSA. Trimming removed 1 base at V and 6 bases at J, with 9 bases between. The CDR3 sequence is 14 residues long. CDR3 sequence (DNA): TGTGCCAGCAGCTTAGTTTCCGATGCCGGGGAGCTGTTTTTT. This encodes CASSLVSDAGELFF. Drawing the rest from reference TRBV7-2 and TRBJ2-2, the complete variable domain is GAGVSQSPSNKVTEKGKDVELRCDPISGHTALYWYRQSLGQGLEFLIYFQGNSAPDKSGLPSDRFSAERTGGSVSTLTIQRTQQEDSAVYLCASSLVSDAGELFFGEGSRLTVL.

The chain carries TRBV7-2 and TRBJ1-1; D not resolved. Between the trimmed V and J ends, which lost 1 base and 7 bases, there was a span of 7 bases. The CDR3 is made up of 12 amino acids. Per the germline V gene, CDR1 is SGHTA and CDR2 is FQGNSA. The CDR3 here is CASSLGHNEAFF. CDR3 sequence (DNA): TGTGCCAGCAGCTTAGGACACAATGAAGCTTTCTTT.

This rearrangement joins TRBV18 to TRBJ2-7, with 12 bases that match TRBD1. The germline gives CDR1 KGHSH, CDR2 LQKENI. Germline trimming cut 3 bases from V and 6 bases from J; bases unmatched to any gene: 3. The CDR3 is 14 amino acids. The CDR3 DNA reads TGTGCCAGCTCACCGGGACAGGGGGCGACCGAGCAGTACTTC. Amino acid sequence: CASSPGQGATEQYF.

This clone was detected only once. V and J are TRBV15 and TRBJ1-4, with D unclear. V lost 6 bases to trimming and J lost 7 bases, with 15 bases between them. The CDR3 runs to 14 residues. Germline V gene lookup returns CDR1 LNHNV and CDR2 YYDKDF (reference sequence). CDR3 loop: CATSSGGVGEKLFF. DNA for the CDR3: TGTGCCACCAGTTCCGGCGGGGTGGGTGAAAAACTGTTTTTT.

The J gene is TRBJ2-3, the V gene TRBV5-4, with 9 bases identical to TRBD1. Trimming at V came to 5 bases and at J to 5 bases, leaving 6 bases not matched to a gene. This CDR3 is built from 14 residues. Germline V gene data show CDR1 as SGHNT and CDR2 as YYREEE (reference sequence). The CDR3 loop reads CASSPTGGLDTQYF. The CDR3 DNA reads TGTGCCAGCAGTCCGACAGGGGGTTTAGATACGCAGTATTTT.

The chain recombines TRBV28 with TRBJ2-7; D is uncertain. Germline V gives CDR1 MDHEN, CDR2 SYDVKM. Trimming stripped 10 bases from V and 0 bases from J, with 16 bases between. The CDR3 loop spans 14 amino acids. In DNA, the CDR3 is TGTGCCACCCAAGGATTAGGGTTCTCCTACGAGCAGTACTTC. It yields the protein CATQGLGFSYEQYF. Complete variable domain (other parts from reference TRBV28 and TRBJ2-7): DVKVTQSSRYLVKRTGEKVFLECVQDMDHENMFWYRQDPGLGLRLIYFSYDVKMKEKGDIPEGYSVSREKKERFSLILESASTNQTSMYLCATQGLGFSYEQYFGPGTRLTVT.

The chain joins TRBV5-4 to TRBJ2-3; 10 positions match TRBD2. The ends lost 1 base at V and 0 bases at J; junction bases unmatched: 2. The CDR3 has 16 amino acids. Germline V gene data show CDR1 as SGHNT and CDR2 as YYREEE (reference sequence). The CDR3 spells CASSLLAGVSTDTQYF. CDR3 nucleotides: TGTGCCAGCAGCTTGCTAGCGGGAGTAAGCACAGATACGCAGTATTTT.

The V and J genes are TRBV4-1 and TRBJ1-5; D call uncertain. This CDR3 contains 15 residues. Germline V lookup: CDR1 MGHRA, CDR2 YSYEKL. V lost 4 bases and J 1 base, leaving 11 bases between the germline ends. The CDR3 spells CASSLRSGSNQPQHF. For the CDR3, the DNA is TGCGCCAGCAGCCTACGGTCAGGCAGCAATCAGCCCCAGCATTTT.